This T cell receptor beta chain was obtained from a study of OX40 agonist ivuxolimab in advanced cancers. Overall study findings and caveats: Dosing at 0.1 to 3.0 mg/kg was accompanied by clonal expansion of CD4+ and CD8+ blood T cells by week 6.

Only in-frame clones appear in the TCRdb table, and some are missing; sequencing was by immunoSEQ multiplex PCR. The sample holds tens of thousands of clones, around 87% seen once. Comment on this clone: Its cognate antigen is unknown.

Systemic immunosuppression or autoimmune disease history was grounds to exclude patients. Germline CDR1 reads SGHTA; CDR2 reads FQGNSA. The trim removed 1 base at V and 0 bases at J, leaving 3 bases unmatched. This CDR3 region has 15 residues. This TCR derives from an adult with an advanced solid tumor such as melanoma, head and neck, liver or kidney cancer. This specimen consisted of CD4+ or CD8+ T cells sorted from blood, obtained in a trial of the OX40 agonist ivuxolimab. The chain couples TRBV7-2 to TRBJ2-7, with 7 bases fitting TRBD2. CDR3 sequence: CASSLGAGVSYEQYF. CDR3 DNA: TGTGCCAGCAGCTTAGGGGCGGGAGTCTCCTACGAGCAGTACTTC.